This is a list of T cell receptor beta chains from one sample in a study of lymphopenia after photon versus proton radiotherapy. Some clones are missing from TCRdb's copy, which holds only in-frame ones; the method was immunoSEQ multiplex PCR. The sample holds some 42,000 clones, around 86% seen once. The sample consisted of peripheral blood, taken from a patient treated with proton-based radiotherapy. These receptors originate from a woman in her 70s with pancreatic cancer. The CDR3 runs from the conserved cysteine through the conserved F or W.

TRBV7-2 | CASSETGSNYGYTF
TRBV27 | CASSPLSSGSAYEQYF
TRBV5-6 | CASSPVGVDIQYF
TRBV25-1 | CASSPFRGRETEAFF
TRBV7-7 | CASSTQGADGELFF
TRBV6-6 | CASSYSDQGPTEAFF
TRBV6-5 | CASSSPTIRGSEQFF
TRBV7-9 | CASSLAHLSYGYTF
TRBV7-2 | CASTSGLLNSGANVLTF
TRBV28 | CASSLGSKGKNTQYF
TRBV7-9 | CASSPSQGADGYTF
TRBV14 | CASSQNRDGELFF
TRBV28 | CASSNSGTSGRAEQYF
TRBV6-5 | CASSYSSGRAGIEQFF
TRBV15 | CATSRAGQPSTDTQYF
TRBV2 | CASSGRDRDSYEQYF
TRBV2 | CASSADGTLSNTGELFF
TRBV5-1 | CASSESHAPVGPDEQYF
TRBV30 | CAWTGRLNTEAFF
TRBV29-1 | CSVSGRSDNEQFF
TRBV7-6 | CASSAPGRGLDKSYNEQFF
TRBV6-6 | CASSDEGGRRELFF
TRBV21-1 | CASRLRDRVGALRPGSYNEQFF
TRBV2 | CASSSGRLGVRFHF
TRBV7-7 | CASSAALGGEQFF
TRBV5-1 | CASSFQGGGRNTGELFF
TRBV7-2 | CASSLDQGPNYGYTF
TRBV18 | CASSPIGTLYEQYF
TRBV7-8 | CASSFLSVGGYGNTIYF
TRBV28 | CASSIREGYTF
TRBV9 | CASSVGLGNQETQYF
TRBV5-1 | CASRRTSGTNEQFF